What follows describes a single TCR beta chain. This sample stems from a study of blood T cells in healthy people across ages. Alongside a J-beta primer mix, a sample-barcoded 5' primer served in a second PCR lasting about 6 to 11 cycles. One entry per CDR3 protein, called by TCRdb with MiXCR from the 5' RACE reads. Of 1.6 million or so distinct CDR3 sequences listed, about 35% are singletons. The CDR3 length is 15 residues. Germline V CDR1 and CDR2: SGHTA, FQGNSA. Losses at the gene ends were 4 bases for V and 8 bases for J; bases not matched to a gene: 10. V and J are TRBV7-2 and TRBJ2-1; the match to TRBD2 covers 8 bases. Sequences were obtained from blood. This TCR was sampled from a woman aged 25 to 39 in good health. The CDR3 DNA sequence: TGTGCCAGCAGCTATACTAGCGGAACCAGGCATGAGCAGTTCTTC. This translates into CASSYTSGTRHEQFF.